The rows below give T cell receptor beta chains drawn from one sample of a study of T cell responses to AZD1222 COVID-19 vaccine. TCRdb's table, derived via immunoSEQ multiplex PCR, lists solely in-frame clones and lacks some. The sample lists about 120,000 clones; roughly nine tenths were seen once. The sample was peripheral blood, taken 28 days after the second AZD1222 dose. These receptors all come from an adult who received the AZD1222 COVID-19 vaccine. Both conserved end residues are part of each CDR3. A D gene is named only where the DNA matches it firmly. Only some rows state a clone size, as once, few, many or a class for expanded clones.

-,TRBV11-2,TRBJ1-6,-,CASSPRVNSYNSPLHF,TGTGCCAGCAGCCCCCGTGTAAACTCCTATAATTCACCCCTCCACTTT
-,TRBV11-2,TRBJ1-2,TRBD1,CASSSDSRGGYGYTF,TGTGCCAGCAGCTCAGACTCCAGGGGGGGGTATGGCTACACCTTC
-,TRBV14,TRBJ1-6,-,CASSQERGLVGSPLHF,TGTGCCAGCAGCCAAGAGCGGGGCCTCGTTGGGTCACCCCTCCACTTT
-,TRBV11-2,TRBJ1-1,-,CASSFPSGQNTEAFF,TGTGCCAGCAGCTTTCCTTCCGGACAGAACACTGAAGCTTTCTTT
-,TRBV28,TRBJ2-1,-,CASSGRDSESQFF,TGTGCCAGCAGTGGCCGGGACTCAGAATCCCAGTTCTTC
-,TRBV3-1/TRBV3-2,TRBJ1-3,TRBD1,CASSPGQGSGNTIYF,TGTGCCAGCAGCCCAGGACAGGGCTCTGGAAACACCATATATTTT
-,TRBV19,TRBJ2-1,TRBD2,CASSIEPRGVSQFF,TGTGCCAGTAGTATAGAGCCGCGGGGGGTCTCGCAGTTCTTC
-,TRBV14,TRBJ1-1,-,CASSRDRLNTEAFF,TGTGCCAGCAGCCGCGACAGGCTGAACACTGAAGCTTTCTTT
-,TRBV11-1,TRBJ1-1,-,CASSSSRQWGTEAFF,TGTGCCAGCAGCAGCTCGAGACAGTGGGGGACTGAAGCTTTCTTT
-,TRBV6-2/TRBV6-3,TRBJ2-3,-,CASSPVPDTQYF,TGTGCCAGCAGCCCCGTCCCAGATACGCAGTATTTT
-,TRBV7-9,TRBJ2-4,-,CASELGGIAKNIQYF,TGTGCCAGCGAATTGGGCGGTATAGCCAAAAACATTCAGTACTTC
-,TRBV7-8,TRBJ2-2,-,CASSFIQGLGTGELFF,TGTGCCAGCAGCTTCATTCAGGGGCTGGGCACCGGGGAGCTGTTTTTT
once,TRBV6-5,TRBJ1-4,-,CASSETGLNEKLFF,TGTGCCAGCAGCGAGACAGGCCTTAATGAAAAACTGTTTTTT
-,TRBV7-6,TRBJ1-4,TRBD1,CASSSQLTGVNEKLFF,TGTGCCAGCAGCTCCCAACTGACAGGGGTTAATGAAAAACTGTTTTTT
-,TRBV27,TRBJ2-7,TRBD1,CASSTSGQGREQYF,TGTGCCAGCAGTACCTCGGGACAGGGACGAGAGCAGTACTTC
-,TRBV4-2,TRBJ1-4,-,CASSQDQTGVRIEKLFF,TGTGCCAGCAGCCAAGATCAGACAGGAGTTAGGATTGAAAAACTGTTTTTT
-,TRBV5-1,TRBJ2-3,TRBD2,CASSLVPGLAVDTQYF,TGCGCCAGCAGCTTGGTCCCGGGACTAGCGGTAGATACGCAGTATTTT
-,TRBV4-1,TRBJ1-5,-,CASSQIGTENQPQHF,TGCGCCAGCAGCCAGATCGGGACGGAGAATCAGCCCCAGCATTTT
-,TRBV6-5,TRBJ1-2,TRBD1,CASSYARDREVGYTF,TGTGCCAGCAGTTACGCCCGAGACAGGGAGGTTGGCTACACCTTC
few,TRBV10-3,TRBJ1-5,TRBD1,CAIRAGTDNQPQHF,TGTGCCATCAGGGCCGGGACAGATAATCAGCCCCAGCATTTT
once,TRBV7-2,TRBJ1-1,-,CASSSTGTHAEAFF,TGTGCCAGCAGTTCGACCGGGACGCACGCTGAAGCTTTCTTT
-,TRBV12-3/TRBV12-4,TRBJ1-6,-,CASSLPYSPPHF,TGTGCCAGCAGTTTACCCTATTCACCCCCCCACTTT
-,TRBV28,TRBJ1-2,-,CASSHRQEVGYTF,TGTGCCAGCAGTCACCGACAGGAAGTTGGCTACACCTTC
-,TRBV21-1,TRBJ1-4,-,CASSKGGSGATNEKLFF,TGTGCCAGCAGCAAAGGGGGCAGCGGGGCAACTAATGAAAAACTGTTTTTT
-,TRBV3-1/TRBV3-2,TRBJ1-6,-,CASSQVTGDNSPLHF,TGTGCCAGCAGCCAAGTAACAGGAGATAATTCACCCCTCCACTTT
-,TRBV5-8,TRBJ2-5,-,CASGTGGLRQETQYF,TGTGCCAGCGGTACCGGGGGGCTGCGCCAAGAGACCCAGTACTTC
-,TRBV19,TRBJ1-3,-,CASSMGVPGNTIYF,TGTGCCAGTAGTATGGGGGTACCTGGAAACACCATATATTTT
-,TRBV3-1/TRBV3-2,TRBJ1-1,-,CASSRPGALTEAFF,TGTGCCAGCAGCAGGCCAGGGGCTCTCACTGAAGCTTTCTTT
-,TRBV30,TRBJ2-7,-,CAWSYLQGSYEQYF,TGTGCCTGGAGTTACTTACAGGGATCCTACGAGCAGTACTTC
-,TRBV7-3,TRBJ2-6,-,CASRPQSSGANVLTF,TGTGCCAGCAGGCCACAGAGCTCTGGGGCCAACGTCCTGACTTTC
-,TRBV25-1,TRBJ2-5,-,CASSEGVWQQETQYF,TGTGCCAGCAGTGAAGGGGTGTGGCAGCAAGAGACCCAGTACTTC
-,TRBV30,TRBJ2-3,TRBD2,CAFSGGADTQYF,TGTGCCTTTAGCGGGGGGGCAGATACGCAGTATTTT
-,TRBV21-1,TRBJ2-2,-,CASSKDPRRNTGELFF,TGTGCCAGCAGCAAAGACCCTCGACGGAACACCGGGGAGCTGTTTTTT
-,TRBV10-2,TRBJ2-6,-,CASSESVLHSGANVLTF,TGCGCCAGCAGTGAGTCCGTCTTGCACTCTGGGGCCAACGTCCTGACTTTC
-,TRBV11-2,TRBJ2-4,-,CASSLSRVAKNIQYF,TGTGCCAGCAGCCTAAGTCGGGTAGCCAAAAACATTCAGTACTTC
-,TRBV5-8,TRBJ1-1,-,CASSLALDLRSTEAFF,TGTGCCAGCAGCTTGGCCTTGGACCTGCGAAGCACTGAAGCTTTCTTT
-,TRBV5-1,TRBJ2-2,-,CASSWIPGPNTGELFF,TGCGCCAGCAGCTGGATACCGGGACCAAACACCGGGGAGCTGTTTTTT